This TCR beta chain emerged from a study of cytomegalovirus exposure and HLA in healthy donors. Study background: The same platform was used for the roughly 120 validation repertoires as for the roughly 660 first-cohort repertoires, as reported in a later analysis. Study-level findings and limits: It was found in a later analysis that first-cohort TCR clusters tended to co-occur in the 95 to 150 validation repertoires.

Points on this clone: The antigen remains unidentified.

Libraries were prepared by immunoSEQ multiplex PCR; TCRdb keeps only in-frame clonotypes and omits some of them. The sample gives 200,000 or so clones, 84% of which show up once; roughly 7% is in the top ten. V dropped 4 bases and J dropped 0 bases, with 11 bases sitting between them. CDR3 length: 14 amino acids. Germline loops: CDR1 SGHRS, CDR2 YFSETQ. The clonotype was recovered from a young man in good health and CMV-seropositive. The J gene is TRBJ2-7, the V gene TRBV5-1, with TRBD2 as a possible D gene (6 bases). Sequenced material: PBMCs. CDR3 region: CASSRDSLSYEQYF. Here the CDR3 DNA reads TGCGCCAGCAGCCGGGACTCACTCTCCTACGAGCAGTACTTC.